This T cell receptor beta chain was captured by sequencing in a study of CD8+ T cells in alopecia areata. V dropped 4 bases and J dropped 3 bases, with 10 bases sitting between them. The CDR3 covers 13 residues. Looked up from germline, CDR1 is SGHRS and CDR2 is YFSETQ. Treatment indicated: oral pan-JAK inhibitor, 5-10 mg twice daily. This clone was found once. The authors extracted RNA and reverse transcribed it into cDNA as the sequencing template. Sequenced by immunoSEQ multiplex PCR; TCRdb stores in-frame clones only, minus some. The table has more than 90,000 clones, around 58% seen once. V and J are TRBV5-1 and TRBJ1-2; tentative D call: TRBD1 (5 bases). The source was CD8+ T cells sorted from blood, collected at week 4, from a patient treated with tofacitinib. The sequence derives from a human donor with alopecia areata. CDR3 nucleotide sequence: TGCGCCAGCAGCCAAGACAGTGACTATGGCTACACCTTC. It is translated as CASSQDSDYGYTF.